The 4 T cell receptor beta chains below were found in one sample sequenced in a study of cytomegalovirus exposure and HLA in healthy donors. TCRdb's table, derived via immunoSEQ multiplex PCR, lists solely in-frame clones and lacks some. The sample lists about 110,000 clones; roughly 88% were seen once. Input material: PBMCs. The source of these receptors is a woman aged 18-29 years in good health and CMV-seronegative.

The chain carries TRBV5-1 and TRBJ1-5; perhaps TRBD1 as D (6 bases). The CDR3 runs 15 residues. Germline V gene sequence: CDR1 SGHRS, CDR2 YFSETQ. V lost 0 bases and J 7 bases, leaving 14 bases between the germline ends. CDR3 in amino acids: CASSLGAGVGQPQHF. DNA of the CDR3: TGCGCCAGCAGCTTGGGCGCAGGGGTGGGCCAGCCCCAGCATTTT.

V usage is TRBV11-2 and J usage is TRBJ2-4; possibly TRBD2 for D (5 bases). CDR3 size: 13 residues. Germline lookup yields CDR1 SGHAT and CDR2 FQNNGV. V lost 3 bases, J lost 12 bases, and 15 bases lay in between. The CDR3 coding sequence is TGTGCCAGCAGCTTCGGTTTAATGGGGAGTCAGTACTTC. Its protein product is CASSFGLMGSQYF.

V gene TRBV6-1 combines with J gene TRBJ2-3; weak D call: TRBD2 (6 bases). Germline CDR1 MNHNS, CDR2 SASEGT. The CDR3 is 14 residues long. The V end lost 3 bases, the J end lost 4 bases, and 11 bases lay between the germline ends. CDR3 nucleotides: TGTGCCAGCAGTGATGGGGAGGCCTCAGATACGCAGTATTTT. Amino acid sequence: CASSDGEASDTQYF.

This clone showed up just a few times. Other DNA sequences within the sample encode an identical CDR3. This chain joins TRBV5-1 and TRBJ2-1, with 10 bases identical to TRBD2. Germline CDR1 and CDR2: SGHRS and YFSETQ. Germline trimming cut 0 bases from V and 5 bases from J; bases unmatched to any gene: 2. CDR3 length: 15 amino acids. This CDR3 reads CASSLVLAGNNEQFF. The DNA of the CDR3 is TGCGCCAGCAGCTTGGTACTAGCGGGGAACAATGAGCAGTTCTTC. Drawing the rest from reference TRBV5-1 and TRBJ2-1, the complete variable domain is KAGVTQTPRYLIKTRGQQVTLSCSPISGHRSVSWYQQTPGQGLQFLFEYFSETQRNKGNFPGRFSGRQFSNSRSEMNVSTLELGDSALYLCASSLVLAGNNEQFFGPGTRLTVL.